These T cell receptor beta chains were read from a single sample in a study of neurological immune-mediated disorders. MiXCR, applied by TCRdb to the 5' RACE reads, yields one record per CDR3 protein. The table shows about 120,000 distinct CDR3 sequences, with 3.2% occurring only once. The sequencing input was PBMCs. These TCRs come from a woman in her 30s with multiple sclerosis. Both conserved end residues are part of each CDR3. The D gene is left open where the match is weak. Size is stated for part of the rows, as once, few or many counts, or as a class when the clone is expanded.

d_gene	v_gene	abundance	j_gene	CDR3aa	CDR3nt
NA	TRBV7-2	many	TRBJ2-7	CASSARGHRGTYEQYF	TGTGCCAGCAGCGCCAGAGGTCACCGGGGCACCTACGAGCAGTACTTC
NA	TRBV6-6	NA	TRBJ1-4	CASSYTQGPTLGKLFF	TGTGCCAGCAGTTACACTCAGGGGCCGACCCTAGGAAAACTGTTTTTT
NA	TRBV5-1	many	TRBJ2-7	CASSLDSFLQSSYEQYF	TGCGCCAGCAGCTTGGATTCCTTTCTACAGAGCTCCTACGAGCAGTACTTC
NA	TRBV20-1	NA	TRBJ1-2	CSARGGIGYGYTF	TGCAGTGCTAGAGGTGGAATAGGCTATGGCTACACCTTC
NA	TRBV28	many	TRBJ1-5	CASSPSGGNVQPQHF	TGTGCCAGCAGCCCCTCGGGGGGAAACGTCCAGCCCCAGCATTTT
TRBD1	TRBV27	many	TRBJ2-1	CASSFTGGLIEQFF	TGTGCCAGCAGTTTTACAGGGGGTCTTATTGAGCAGTTCTTC
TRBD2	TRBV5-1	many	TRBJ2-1	CASRASGGYNEQFF	TGCGCCAGCAGGGCAAGCGGGGGGTACAATGAGCAGTTCTTC
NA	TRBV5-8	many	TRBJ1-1	CASSSGGVYNTEAFF	TGTGCCAGCAGCTCCGGCGGGGTCTACAACACTGAAGCTTTCTTT
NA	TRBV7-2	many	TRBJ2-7	CASSSTVEQYF	TGTGCCAGCAGCTCGACAGTTGAGCAGTACTTC
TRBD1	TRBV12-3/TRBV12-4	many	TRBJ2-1	CASSLGQGANEQFF	TGTGCCAGCAGTTTAGGCCAGGGGGCGAATGAGCAGTTCTTC
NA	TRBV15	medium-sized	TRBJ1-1	CATSPRTSIPPRRF	TGTGCCACCAGCCCCAGGACATCAATACCGCCACGACGATTT
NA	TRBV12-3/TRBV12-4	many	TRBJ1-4	CASRKQGGATNEKLFF	TGTGCCAGCAGGAAACAGGGAGGGGCAACTAATGAAAAACTGTTTTTT
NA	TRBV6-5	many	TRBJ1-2	CASSYTALTYGYTF	TGTGCCAGCAGTTACACAGCCCTCACCTATGGCTACACCTTC
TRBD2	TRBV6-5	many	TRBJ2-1	CASSYYSGGAYNEQFF	TGTGCCAGCAGTTACTATAGCGGGGGGGCCTACAATGAGCAGTTCTTC
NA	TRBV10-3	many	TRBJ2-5	CAISEGQSRETQYF	TGTGCCATCAGTGAGGGCCAGTCCCGGGAGACCCAGTACTTC
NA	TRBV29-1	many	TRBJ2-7	CSYSRGSGGFEQYF	TGCAGCTACTCCAGGGGGTCCGGGGGGTTCGAGCAGTACTTC
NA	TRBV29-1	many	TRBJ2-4	CSVLSPKNIQYF	TGCAGCGTTCTAAGTCCCAAAAACATTCAGTACTTC
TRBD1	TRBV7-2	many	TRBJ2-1	CASSPMGQNNEQFF	TGTGCCAGCAGCCCAATGGGACAGAACAATGAGCAGTTCTTC
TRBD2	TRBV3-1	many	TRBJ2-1	CASSQEVSAGVRPNEQFF	TGTGCCAGCAGCCAAGAAGTTAGCGCGGGAGTGCGACCGAATGAGCAGTTCTTC
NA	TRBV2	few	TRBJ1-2	CASNSVREGGGYTF	TGTGCCAGCAATTCGGTTCGAGAGGGTGGTGGCTACACCTTC
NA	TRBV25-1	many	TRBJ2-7	CASSDQGFEQYF	TGTGCCAGCAGTGATCAGGGTTTCGAGCAGTACTTC
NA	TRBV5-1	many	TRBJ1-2	CASSLEPNYGYTF	TGCGCCAGCAGCTTGGAGCCTAACTATGGCTACACCTTC
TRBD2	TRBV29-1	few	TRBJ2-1	CSVVGLAGGTYNEQFF	TGCAGCGTTGTTGGGCTAGCGGGAGGGACTTACAATGAGCAGTTCTTC
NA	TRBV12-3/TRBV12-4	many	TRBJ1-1	CASSLGRINTEAFF	TGTGCCAGCAGTTTGGGACGGATAAACACTGAAGCTTTCTTT
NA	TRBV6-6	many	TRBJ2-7	CASRGPYEQYF	TGTGCCAGCCGTGGGCCCTACGAGCAGTACTTC
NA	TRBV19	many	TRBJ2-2	CASSRAGSTGELFF	TGTGCCAGTAGCCGGGCGGGGAGCACCGGGGAGCTGTTTTTT
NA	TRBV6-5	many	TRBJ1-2	CASSDGTIYGYTF	TGTGCCAGCAGCGACGGGACCATCTATGGCTACACCTTC
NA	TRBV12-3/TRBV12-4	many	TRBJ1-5	CASSLYPFFLSNQPQHF	TGTGCCAGCAGTTTATACCCCTTTTTTCTGAGCAATCAGCCCCAGCATTTT